A single sample is the source of the 6 T cell receptor beta chains below, sequenced in a study of cytomegalovirus exposure and HLA in healthy donors (dated by TCRdb to 2015 to 2018). To prepare the library, the immunoSEQ multiplex PCR assay was applied. A mixture of 60 forward primers for TCR Vbeta segments and 13 reverse primers for TCR Jbeta segments was used in the multiplex PCR. TCRdb stores this immuneACCESS table with in-frame sequences only. Part of the clones is absent; in the studies checked, under half of the shortfall reflects unresolved V genes, and no reason is known for the rest. Across this sample there are 180,000 or so clones, with more than 70% seen only once. Around 8% of the sample belongs to the ten largest clones. Sequencing was done on a sample of PBMCs. Receptors were obtained from a woman in her thirties or forties in good health and CMV-seropositive.

The chain is built from TRBV28 and TRBJ1-3, with D unresolved. The CDR3 has 13 amino acids. Trimming stripped 3 bases from V and 0 bases from J, with 3 bases between. The germline gives CDR1 MDHEN, CDR2 SYDVKM. DNA for the CDR3: TGTGCCAGCAGTTTGAGCTCTGGAAACACCATATATTTT. Its protein product is CASSLSSGNTIYF.

The J gene is TRBJ1-2, the V gene TRBV19; perhaps TRBD1 as D (5 bases). The germline V gene encodes CDR1 LNHDA and CDR2 SQIVND (reference sequence). Trimming removed 0 bases at V and 4 bases at J, with 9 bases between. The CDR3 extends over 14 amino acids. DNA for the CDR3: TGTGCCAGTAGTATAGACACAGGAACCTATGGCTACACCTTC. Residues: CASSIDTGTYGYTF.

The chain has TRBV18 and TRBJ1-2, with D maybe TRBD1 (6 bases). The germline V gene has CDR1 KGHSH and CDR2 LQKENI. Between the trimmed V and J ends, which lost 0 bases and 4 bases, there was a span of 9 bases. The CDR3 length is 14 residues. The chain's CDR3 is CASSPPDSAYGYTF. As DNA, the CDR3 is TGTGCCAGCTCACCACCGGACAGTGCCTATGGCTACACCTTC.

A few counts support this clone. The J gene is TRBJ2-3, the V gene TRBV6-1; 10 nucleotides agree with TRBD2. Germline lookup yields CDR1 MNHNS and CDR2 SASEGT. The junction had 13 bases not matched to a gene; V was cut back by 3 bases and J by 7 bases. The CDR3 length is 17 residues. The CDR3 protein is CASSDPLAGAFVYTQYF. CDR3 bases: TGTGCCAGCAGTGACCCTCTAGCGGGAGCTTTCGTATATACGCAGTATTTT.

V usage is TRBV7-3 and J usage is TRBJ2-2; D call uncertain. The V and J ends lost 1 base and 1 base respectively, with 4 bases between them. The CDR3 length is 14 residues. Per germline, CDR1 SGHTA and CDR2 FQGTGA. The CDR3 sequence: CASSLSRNTGELFF. DNA for the CDR3: TGTGCCAGCAGCTTAAGTAGGAACACCGGGGAGCTGTTTTTT.

The CDR3 sequence: CASSYLSSPYEQYF. In nucleotides, the CDR3 is TGTGCCAGCAGTTACCTTAGTTCTCCCTACGAGCAGTACTTC. The chain has TRBV27 and TRBJ2-7; D is undetermined. The CDR3 length is 14 residues. Germline V gives CDR1 MNHEY, CDR2 SMNVEV (reference sequence). Trimming shortened V by 4 bases and J by 2 bases, and 12 bases separated the two germline ends.